This is a list of T cell receptor beta chains from one sample in a study of T cells in Graves' hyperthyroidism and ophthalmopathy. TCRdb re-analysed the multiplex PCR reads in MiXCR, keeping a single row per CDR3 protein. This repertoire shows about 600,000 distinct CDR3 sequences, approximately 14% found once; its top ten account for around 7%. Material: blood. These receptors all come from a woman aged 18 to 35 with Graves' ophthalmopathy. Each CDR3 is given with its conserved first and last residue. Each record gives: clone size, J gene, D gene, V gene, CDR3 protein, CDR3 DNA. A D gene is named only where the DNA matches it firmly. Only part of the rows carry a size: once, few, many, or a class if the clone is expanded.

many | TRBJ1-1 | NA | TRBV3-1 | CASSLPSAANTEAFF | TGTGCCAGCAGCCTGCCTTCGGCGGCGAACACTGAAGCTTTCTTT
NA | TRBJ1-2 | TRBD1 | TRBV20-1 | CSASPGTGIGGYTF | TGCAGTGCTAGTCCCGGGACAGGGATTGGTGGCTACACCTTC
NA | TRBJ2-1 | TRBD1 | TRBV6-1 | CSSSAYRGGSYNEQFF | TGTTCCAGCAGTGCCTACAGGGGTGGCTCCTACAATGAGCAGTTCTTC
many | TRBJ2-3 | NA | TRBV5-6 | CASSLTGQDTQYF | TGTGCCAGCAGCTTGACGGGGCAAGATACGCAGTATTTT
many | TRBJ2-3 | NA | TRBV3-1 | CASSHRQPSTDTQYF | TGTGCCAGCAGCCACCGACAACCTAGCACAGATACGCAGTATTTT
few | TRBJ2-1 | TRBD2 | TRBV6-5 | CASSYPGAGDCNEQFF | TGTGCCAGCAGTTACCCGGGAGCGGGAGACTGCAATGAGCAGTTCTTC
few | TRBJ2-2 | TRBD2 | TRBV11-3 | CASSSPRLTSGRFNTGELFF | TGTGCCAGCAGCTCCCCCCGACTGACTAGCGGGAGATTTAACACCGGGGAGCTGTTTTTT
NA | TRBJ2-1 | TRBD1 | TRBV27 | CASSFVGTGGYNEQFF | TGTGCCAGCAGTTTTGTCGGGACAGGGGGGTACAATGAGCAGTTCTTC
NA | TRBJ1-2 | TRBD1 | TRBV6-2/TRBV6-3 | CASSGTQGGDGYTF | TGTGCCAGCAGTGGAACACAGGGGGGAGACGGCTACACCTTC
once | TRBJ2-7 | TRBD2 | TRBV2 | CASSDGLAGVRPYEQYF | TGTGCCAGCAGTGATGGACTAGCGGGAGTCCGACCCTACGAGCAGTACTTC
NA | TRBJ2-2 | TRBD1 | TRBV6-5 | CASSYSGTGGPRSGELFF | TGTGCCAGCAGTTACTCCGGGACAGGGGGACCCCGGTCCGGGGAGCTGTTTTTT
many | TRBJ2-7 | TRBD1 | TRBV20-1 | CSARLTGLSGEQYF | TGCAGTGCTAGGTTGACAGGGCTGTCGGGCGAGCAGTACTTC
NA | TRBJ2-7 | TRBD1 | TRBV5-1 | CVSSLTGGNYEQYF | TGTGTCAGCAGCCTGACAGGGGGTAACTACGAGCAGTACTTC
NA | TRBJ2-3 | TRBD1 | TRBV2 | CASSGGQGHADTQYF | TGTGCCAGCAGCGGGGGACAGGGACATGCAGATACGCAGTATTTT
many | TRBJ2-7 | NA | TRBV2 | CASSARIYEQYF | TGTGCCAGCAGTGCTCGGATCTACGAGCAGTACTTC
NA | TRBJ2-7 | TRBD2 | TRBV2 | CASSDLTGGATPYEQYF | TGTGCCAGCAGTGATCTCACGGGAGGCGCGACCCCCTACGAGCAGTACTTC
NA | TRBJ2-2 | TRBD2 | TRBV6-2/TRBV6-3 | CASTHATGTRVTGELFF | TGTGCCAGCACTCATGCAACCGGGACTAGGGTCACCGGGGAGCTGTTTTTT
many | TRBJ1-5 | TRBD1 | TRBV7-2 | CASSLPDRGQPQHF | TGTGCCAGCAGCTTACCGGACAGGGGTCAGCCCCAGCATTTT
NA | TRBJ2-2 | NA | TRBV29-1 | CSVSGNSNTGELFF | TGCAGCGTTTCCGGGAACTCTAACACCGGGGAGCTGTTTTTT
NA | TRBJ2-2 | TRBD1 | TRBV4-2 | CASSQDLQGVVTGELFF | TGTGCCAGCAGCCAAGATTTACAGGGGGTAGTGACCGGGGAGCTGTTTTTT
many | TRBJ2-7 | NA | TRBV2 | CASSGEGPYEQYF | TGTGCCAGCAGTGGCGAGGGCCCCTACGAGCAGTACTTC
many | TRBJ2-1 | TRBD2 | TRBV7-3 | CASSFSGRPYNEQFF | TGTGCCAGCAGCTTTAGCGGGAGGCCCTACAATGAGCAGTTCTTC
few | TRBJ2-2 | NA | TRBV19 | CASTGQPTTGELFF | TGTGCCAGTACCGGGCAACCCACTACCGGGGAGCTGTTTTTT
many | TRBJ2-1 | NA | TRBV2 | CASKFLSRIVVNEQFF | TGTGCCAGCAAGTTTTTAAGCAGGATCGTAGTTAATGAGCAGTTCTTC
many | TRBJ2-7 | NA | TRBV12-3/TRBV12-4 | CASRSSSISSYEQYF | TGTGCCAGCAGGTCTAGCTCCATCTCCTCCTACGAGCAGTACTTC
many | TRBJ2-1 | TRBD2 | TRBV12-3/TRBV12-4 | CASSLSSGGINNEQFF | TGTGCCAGCAGTCTTTCCAGCGGGGGAATTAACAATGAGCAGTTCTTC
few | TRBJ2-3 | NA | TRBV6-1 | CASWRYTDTQYF | TGTGCCAGCTGGCGGTACACAGATACGCAGTATTTT
many | TRBJ2-3 | TRBD2 | TRBV20-1 | CSASRLAGETDTQYF | TGCAGTGCTAGTAGACTAGCGGGAGAGACAGATACGCAGTATTTT